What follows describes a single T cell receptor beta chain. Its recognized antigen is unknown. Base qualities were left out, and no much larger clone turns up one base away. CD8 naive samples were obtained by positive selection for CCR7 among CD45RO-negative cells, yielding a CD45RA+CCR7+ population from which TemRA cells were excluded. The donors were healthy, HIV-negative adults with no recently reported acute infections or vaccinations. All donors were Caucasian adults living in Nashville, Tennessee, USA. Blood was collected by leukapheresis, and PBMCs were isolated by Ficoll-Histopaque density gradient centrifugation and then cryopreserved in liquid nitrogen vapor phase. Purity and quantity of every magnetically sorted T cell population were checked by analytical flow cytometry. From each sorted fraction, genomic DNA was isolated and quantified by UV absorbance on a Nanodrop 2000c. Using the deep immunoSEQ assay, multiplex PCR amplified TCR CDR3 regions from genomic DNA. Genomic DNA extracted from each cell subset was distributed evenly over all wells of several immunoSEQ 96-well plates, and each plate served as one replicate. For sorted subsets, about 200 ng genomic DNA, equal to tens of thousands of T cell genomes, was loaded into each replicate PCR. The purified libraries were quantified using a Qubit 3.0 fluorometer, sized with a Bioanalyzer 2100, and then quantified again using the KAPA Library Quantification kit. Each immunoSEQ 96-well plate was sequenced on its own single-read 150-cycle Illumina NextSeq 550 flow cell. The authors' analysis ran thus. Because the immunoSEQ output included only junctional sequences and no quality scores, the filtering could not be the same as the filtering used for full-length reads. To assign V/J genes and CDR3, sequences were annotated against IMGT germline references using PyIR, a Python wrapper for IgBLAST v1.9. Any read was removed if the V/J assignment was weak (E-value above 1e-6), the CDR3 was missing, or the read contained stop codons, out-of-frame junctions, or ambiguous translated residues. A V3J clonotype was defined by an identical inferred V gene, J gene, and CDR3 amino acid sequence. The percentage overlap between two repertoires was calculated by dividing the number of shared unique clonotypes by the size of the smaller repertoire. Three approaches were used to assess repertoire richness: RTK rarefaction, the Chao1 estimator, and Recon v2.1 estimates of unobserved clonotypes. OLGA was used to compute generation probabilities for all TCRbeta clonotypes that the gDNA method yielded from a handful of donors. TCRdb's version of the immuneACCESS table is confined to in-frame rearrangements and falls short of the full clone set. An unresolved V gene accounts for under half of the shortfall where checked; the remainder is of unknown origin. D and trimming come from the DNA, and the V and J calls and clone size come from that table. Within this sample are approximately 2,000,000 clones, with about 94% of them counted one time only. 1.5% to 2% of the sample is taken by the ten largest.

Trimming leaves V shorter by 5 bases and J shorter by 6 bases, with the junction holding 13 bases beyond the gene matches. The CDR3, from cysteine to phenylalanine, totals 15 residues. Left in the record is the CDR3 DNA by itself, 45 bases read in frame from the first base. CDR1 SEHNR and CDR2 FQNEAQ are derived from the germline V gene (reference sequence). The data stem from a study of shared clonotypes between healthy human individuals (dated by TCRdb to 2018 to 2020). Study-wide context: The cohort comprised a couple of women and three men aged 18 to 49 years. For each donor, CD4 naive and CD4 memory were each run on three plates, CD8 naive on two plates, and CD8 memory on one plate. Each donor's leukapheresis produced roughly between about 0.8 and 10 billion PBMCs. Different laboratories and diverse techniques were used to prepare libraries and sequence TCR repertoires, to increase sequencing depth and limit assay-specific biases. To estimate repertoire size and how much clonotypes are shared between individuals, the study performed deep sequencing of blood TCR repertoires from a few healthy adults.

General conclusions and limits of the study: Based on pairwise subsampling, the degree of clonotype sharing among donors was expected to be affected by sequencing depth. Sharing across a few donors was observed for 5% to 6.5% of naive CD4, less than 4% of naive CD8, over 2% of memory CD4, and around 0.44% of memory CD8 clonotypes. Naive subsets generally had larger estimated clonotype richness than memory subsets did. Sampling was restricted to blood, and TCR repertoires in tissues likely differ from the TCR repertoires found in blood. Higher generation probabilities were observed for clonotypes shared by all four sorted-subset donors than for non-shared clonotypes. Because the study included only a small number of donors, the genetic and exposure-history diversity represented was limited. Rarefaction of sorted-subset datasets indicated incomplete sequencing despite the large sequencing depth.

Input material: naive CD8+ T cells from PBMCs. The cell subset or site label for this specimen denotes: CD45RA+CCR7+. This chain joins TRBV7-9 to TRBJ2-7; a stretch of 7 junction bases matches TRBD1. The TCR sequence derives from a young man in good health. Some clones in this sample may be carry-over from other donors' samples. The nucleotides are TGTGCCAGCAGCCCTGAGGGGGCAGGGCTTTTCGAGCAGTACTTC. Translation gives CASSPEGAGLFEQYF.